A single sample gave rise to the 23 T cell receptor beta chains below, sequenced in a study of blood T cell repertoires in COVID-19. Clones were sequenced by immunoSEQ multiplex PCR, and TCRdb holds only the in-frame ones, with some missing. Of 140,000 or so clones listed, 84% are singletons. Specimen: peripheral blood. The origin of the receptors is a man aged 25 to 40 with COVID-19, enrolled during active disease.

CDR3 protein: CASSPTGWGETQYF. The CDR3 nucleotides read TGTGCCAGCAGTCCGACAGGGTGGGGGGAGACCCAGTACTTC. This rearrangement joins TRBV27 to TRBJ2-5; TRBD1 matches 7 bases. The CDR3 covers 14 residues. Germline V gives CDR1 MNHEY, CDR2 SMNVEV (reference sequence). V gave up 5 bases and J gave up 5 bases; unmatched junction bases: 8.

The chain combines TRBV6-1 with TRBJ2-5, with TRBD2 matching 10 bases. With 2 bases clipped from V and 4 bases from J, the junction kept 10 bases outside the gene matches. Germline CDR1 reads MNHNS; CDR2 reads SASEGT. The CDR3 totals 17 residues. For the CDR3, the DNA is TGTGCCAGCAGTGAAAGCTCTAGCGGGAGAAGAGGAGAGACCCAGTACTTC. This encodes CASSESSSGRRGETQYF.

The chain has TRBV5-4 and TRBJ1-4; D perhaps matches TRBD1 (5 bases). This CDR3 comprises 14 residues. With 2 bases removed from V and 7 bases from J, the gap between germline ends came to 12 bases. Germline loops: CDR1 SGHNT, CDR2 YYREEE (reference sequence). The CDR3, as DNA: TGTGCCAGCAGCTTAATCGGGGGAGCTGAAAAACTGTTTTTT. Translated: CASSLIGGAEKLFF.

In this sample, this clone turned up once. The chain recombines TRBV28 with TRBJ1-5, with D tentatively TRBD1 (5 bases). The CDR3 has 13 residues. Per germline, CDR1 MDHEN and CDR2 SYDVKM. The V end lost 6 bases, the J end lost 7 bases, and 13 bases lay between the germline ends. CDR3 DNA: TGTGCCAGCAGGCGGGGGGTACCCCAGCCCCAGCATTTT. Amino acids: CASRRGVPQPQHF.

The V and J genes are TRBV28 and TRBJ2-7, with D possibly TRBD1 on 6 matching bases. The CDR3 is made up of 12 amino acids. Germline-derived CDR1 and CDR2 are MDHEN and SYDVKM. The ends were cut back, 7 bases at V and 1 base at J, with 8 bases in the middle. CDR3 sequence: CASNQGSYEQYF. The CDR3, as DNA: TGTGCCAGCAACCAGGGGTCCTACGAGCAGTACTTC.

This chain uses TRBV21-1 with TRBJ1-5; whether TRBD1, the table's D call, matches the DNA was not checked. TRBV21-1 corresponds to a pseudogene. The CDR3 loop spans 20 amino acids. This CDR3 is CASRAALGTGHIHSNQPQHF. The DNA of the CDR3 is TGTGCCAGCAGAGCGGCCCTCGGGACAGGGCACATCCATAGCAATCAGCCCCAGCATTTT.

This clone showed up just a few times. V and J are TRBV5-4 and TRBJ1-1, with 7 bases lining up with TRBD1. Germline assignment: CDR1 SGHNT and CDR2 YYREEE (reference sequence). The J segment lost 4 bases and the V segment lost 1 base, leaving 4 bases of the junction unmatched. The CDR3 contains 14 residues. The CDR3 nucleotides are TGTGCCAGCAGCTTGCAGGGGGAGGCCACTGAAGCTTTCTTT. Translating gives CASSLQGEATEAFF.

J is TRBJ1-2 and V is TRBV19, with TRBD1 matching over 10 bases. This CDR3 has 13 amino acids. CDR1 LNHDA and CDR2 SQIVND come from the germline V gene (reference sequence). V gave up 7 bases and J gave up 5 bases; unmatched junction bases: 4. The CDR3 here is CASNDRGPYGYTF. CDR3 bases: TGTGCCAGTAACGACAGGGGGCCTTATGGCTACACCTTC. The entire variable domain, with the rest obtained from reference TRBV19 and TRBJ1-2, is as follows: DGGITQSPKYLFRKEGQNVTLSCEQNLNHDAMYWYRQDPGQGLRLIYYSQIVNDFQKGDIAEGYSVSREKKESFPLTVTSAQKNPTAFYLCASNDRGPYGYTFGSGTRLTVV.

This rearrangement joins TRBV11-2 to TRBJ1-1; weak D call: TRBD1 (6 bases). This CDR3 region has 16 residues. From germline, CDR1 is SGHAT and CDR2 FQNNGV. V was trimmed by 5 bases and J by 4 bases, leaving 20 bases between them. The CDR3 nucleotides are TGTGCCAGCAGCCTGAGTCCTGCGGGGGGCGGCACTGAAGCTTTCTTT. Translation gives CASSLSPAGGGTEAFF. The full variable domain, in which reference TRBV11-2 and TRBJ1-1 provide the parts outside the CDR3, is EAGVAQSPRYKIIEKRQSVAFWCNPISGHATLYWYQQILGQGPKLLIQFQNNGVVDDSQLPKDRFSAERLKGVDSTLKIQPAKLEDSAVYLCASSLSPAGGGTEAFFGQGTRLTVV.

This chain connects TRBV7-2 to TRBJ2-7; D unclear. Germline assignment: CDR1 SGHTA and CDR2 FQGNSA. The CDR3 consists of 14 residues. The V gene lost 1 base and the J gene lost 2 bases, with 9 bases spanning the gap. In nucleotides, the CDR3 is TGTGCCAGCAGCTTAGTAACTGCGACCTACGAGCAGTACTTC. Its translation is CASSLVTATYEQYF.

CDR3 nucleotide sequence: TGTGCCAGCAGCCAAAGCGGGAGCAGTTACGAGCAGTACTTC. Translation: CASSQSGSSYEQYF. The chain has TRBV5-4 and TRBJ2-7, with 8 bases aligning to TRBD2. J lost 4 bases, V lost 4 bases, and 7 bases had no gene match. CDR3 length: 14 residues. The germline CDR1 and CDR2 sequences are SGHNT and YYREEE (reference sequence).

V gene TRBV6-1 combines with J gene TRBJ2-1; no clear D gene. The CDR3 has 13 amino acids. Trimming stripped 3 bases from V and 7 bases from J, with 10 bases between. Germline lookup yields CDR1 MNHNS and CDR2 SASEGT. The CDR3 region has the DNA TGTGCCAGCAGTGATTACCCGGAGAATGAGCAGTTCTTC. Translated, it gives CASSDYPENEQFF.

This chain connects TRBV6-6 to TRBJ1-2, with D tentatively TRBD1 (5 bases). V was shortened by 4 bases and J by 2 bases, with 8 bases between the two germline ends. CDR3 length: 13 residues. The germline gives CDR1 MNHNY, CDR2 SVGAGI (reference sequence). The CDR3 region is CASSSTENYGYTF. CDR3 nucleotide sequence: TGTGCCAGCAGTTCGACAGAAAACTATGGCTACACCTTC.

V is TRBV27 and J is TRBJ1-1, with D perhaps TRBD1 (5 bases). The CDR3 length is 13 residues. The V gene's germline CDR1 is MNHEY and CDR2 SMNVEV (reference sequence). V lost 5 bases and J 1 base, leaving 8 bases between the germline ends. As DNA, the CDR3 is TGTGCCAGCAGTCAGCAGGGGAACACTGAAGCTTTCTTT. Translating gives CASSQQGNTEAFF.

V is TRBV10-3 and J is TRBJ1-2; D may be TRBD1 (6 bases). The CDR3 is 15 amino acids. Looked up from germline, CDR1 is ENHRY and CDR2 is SYGVKD. V dropped 0 bases and J dropped 8 bases, with 16 bases sitting between them. CDR3 in DNA: TGTGCCATCAGTGAGTCGACTCAGGGGCTCGGCGGCTACACCTTC. It is translated as CAISESTQGLGGYTF.

V and J are TRBV27 and TRBJ2-6; the D gene is possibly TRBD2 (6 bases). The CDR3 runs to 16 residues. Trimming pared 6 bases from V and 0 bases from J, leaving 12 bases between. Germline V gene data show CDR1 as MNHEY and CDR2 as SMNVEV (reference sequence). The CDR3 reads CASRPGLRSGANVLTF. The CDR3 nucleotides are TGTGCCAGCAGGCCGGGACTTCGCTCTGGGGCCAACGTCCTGACTTTC.

This chain connects TRBV6-4 to TRBJ2-3, with 8 bases aligning to TRBD2. This CDR3 has 16 amino acids. V was clipped by 2 bases and J by 0 bases; unmatched bases: 4. Per the germline V gene, CDR1 is MRHNA and CDR2 is SNTAGT. As DNA, the CDR3 is TGTGCCAGCAGTGACGGGGCTAGCGGGAGCACAGATACGCAGTATTTT. It translates to CASSDGASGSTDTQYF.

The rearrangement joins TRBV27 to TRBJ2-2; D is uncertain. This CDR3 is 14 amino acids long. Trimming left V 4 bases short and J 1 base short, with 7 bases between. CDR1 MNHEY and CDR2 SMNVEV come from the germline V gene (reference sequence). CDR3 residues: CASSWAGNTGELFF. The CDR3 bases are TGTGCCAGCAGTTGGGCAGGGAACACCGGGGAGCTGTTTTTT.

The V and J genes are TRBV4-3 and TRBJ1-2; 7 positions agree with TRBD1. The V gene's germline CDR1 is LGHNA and CDR2 YSLEER. Trimming cost V 2 bases and J 3 bases; bases outside gene matches: 6. The CDR3 is 15 amino acids. The CDR3 spells CASSQPGQPDYGYTF. The DNA of the CDR3 is TGCGCCAGCAGCCAACCGGGACAGCCAGACTATGGCTACACCTTC.

This chain links TRBV7-3 with TRBJ1-3; 7 bases fit TRBD1. The CDR3 length is 16 residues. V lost 5 bases to trimming and J lost 2 bases; unmatched junction nucleotides: 9. Germline assignment: CDR1 SGHTA and CDR2 FQGTGA. DNA for the CDR3: TGTGCCAGCAGCCCTCACTCAGGGGGACCTGGAAACACCATATATTTT. It encodes CASSPHSGGPGNTIYF.

This clone was seen only once. The rearrangement uses TRBV9 and TRBJ2-1, with D unresolved. Between the trimmed V and J ends, which lost 0 bases and 7 bases, there was a span of 8 bases. This CDR3 contains 13 residues. CDR1 SGDLS and CDR2 YYNGEE come from the germline V gene. The CDR3 protein is CASSVAAVNEQFF. CDR3 coding DNA: TGTGCCAGCAGCGTAGCCGCGGTGAATGAGCAGTTCTTC.

The V gene is TRBV10-3, the J gene TRBJ1-2; possibly TRBD1 for D (6 bases). In germline, CDR1 is ENHRY, CDR2 SYGVKD. The CDR3 extends over 14 amino acids. V lost 8 bases and J 7 bases, leaving 20 bases between the germline ends. The CDR3 nucleotides read TGTGCCATCCGCGAAGGGGGTCGTTCCGTTGGCTACACCTTC. Amino acid sequence: CAIREGGRSVGYTF.

The chain recombines TRBV11-2 with TRBJ2-3, with 15 bases lining up with TRBD2. V was clipped by 4 bases and J by 5 bases; unmatched bases: 4. The germline gives CDR1 SGHAT, CDR2 FQNNGV. This CDR3 has 16 amino acids. The CDR3 coding sequence is TGTGCCAGCAGCTCCGGACTAGCGGGAGGGAAAGATACGCAGTATTTT. It is translated as CASSSGLAGGKDTQYF.